This TCR beta chain was recovered during a study of glioma-infiltrating T cells after dendritic cell vaccination. Germline V gives CDR1 ENHRY, CDR2 SYGVKD. Trimming took 6 bases from V and 3 from J; bases not matched to a gene: 6. This CDR3 region has 14 residues. Study-level points and caveats: Higher pretreatment TIL content predicted longer progression-free time and survival.

The primer mix had 60 V beta and 13 J beta primers. Produced via immunoSEQ multiplex PCR; TCRdb's table is partial and in-frame only. This sample carries 90,000 to 95,000 clones, roughly four fifths of them seen once, and the ten largest clones take approximately 2.1%. Comments on this clone: Its antigen is currently unknown.

The time point here: after dendritic cell vaccination, including at tumor progression/relapse. This material consisted of blood, taken after dendritic cell vaccination. The V gene is TRBV10-3, the J gene TRBJ1-2; 8 bases line up with TRBD1. The clonotype originates from a human donor with glioblastoma. The CDR3 spells CAISWGQVDYGYTF. The CDR3 coding sequence is TGTGCCATCAGCTGGGGACAGGTAGACTATGGCTACACCTTC.